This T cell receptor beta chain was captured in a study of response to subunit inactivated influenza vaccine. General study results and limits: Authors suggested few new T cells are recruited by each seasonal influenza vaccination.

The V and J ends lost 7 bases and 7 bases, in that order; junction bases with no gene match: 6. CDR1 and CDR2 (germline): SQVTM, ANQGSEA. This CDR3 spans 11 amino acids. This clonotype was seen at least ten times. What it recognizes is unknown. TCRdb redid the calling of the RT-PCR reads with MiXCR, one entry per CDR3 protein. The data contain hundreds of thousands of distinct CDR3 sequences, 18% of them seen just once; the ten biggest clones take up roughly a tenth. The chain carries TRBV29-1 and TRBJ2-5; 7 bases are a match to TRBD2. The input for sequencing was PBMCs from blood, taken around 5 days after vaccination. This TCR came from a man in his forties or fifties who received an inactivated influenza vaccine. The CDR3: CSAGLVGTQYF. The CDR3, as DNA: TGCAGCGCCGGACTAGTTGGGACCCAGTACTTC.